This T cell receptor (beta chain) was found in a study of vaccination effects on CD4 cells after COVID-19. About the research overall: The second dose preceded post-vaccine samples by a median of 72 days.

Regarding the study as a whole: Cross-reactivity toward common cold coronaviruses was confined to only 1 of 255 vaccine-induced clones in healthy vaccinees. There was marked clonal contraction among infection- and vaccine-induced clones late after vaccination.

Per the germline V gene, CDR1 is SGHAT and CDR2 is FQDESV (reference sequence). Trimming removed 5 bases from V and 5 bases from J; junction bases left unmatched: 4. This CDR3 is built from 13 residues. Details on this clone: The target antigen is unknown.

Clones were sequenced by immunoSEQ multiplex PCR, and TCRdb holds only the in-frame ones, with some missing. The sample consists of fewer than 50,000 clones, about 80% of them appearing once. Ahead of sequencing, the ViraFEST assay grew antigen-specific CD4+ T cells using viral peptide pools. Scientists isolated CD4+ T cells after a roughly nine-day culture period ended. Every participant took two doses of the BNT162b2 or mRNA-1273 vaccine. Vaccinated recipients, who were negative for nucleocapsid antibodies, had no history of SARS-CoV-2 infection. This receptor was identified in a human donor who received a COVID-19 vaccine. Some clones in this sample may be carry-over from other donors' samples. Specimen: CD4+ T cells from PBMCs cultured with HCoV-NL63 spike peptides, collected after COVID-19 vaccination. V is TRBV11-1 and J is TRBJ2-5, with 8 bases matching TRBD1. The CDR3 region is CASSADRAETQYF. The CDR3 region has the DNA TGTGCCAGCAGCGCGGACAGGGCGGAGACCCAGTACTTC.